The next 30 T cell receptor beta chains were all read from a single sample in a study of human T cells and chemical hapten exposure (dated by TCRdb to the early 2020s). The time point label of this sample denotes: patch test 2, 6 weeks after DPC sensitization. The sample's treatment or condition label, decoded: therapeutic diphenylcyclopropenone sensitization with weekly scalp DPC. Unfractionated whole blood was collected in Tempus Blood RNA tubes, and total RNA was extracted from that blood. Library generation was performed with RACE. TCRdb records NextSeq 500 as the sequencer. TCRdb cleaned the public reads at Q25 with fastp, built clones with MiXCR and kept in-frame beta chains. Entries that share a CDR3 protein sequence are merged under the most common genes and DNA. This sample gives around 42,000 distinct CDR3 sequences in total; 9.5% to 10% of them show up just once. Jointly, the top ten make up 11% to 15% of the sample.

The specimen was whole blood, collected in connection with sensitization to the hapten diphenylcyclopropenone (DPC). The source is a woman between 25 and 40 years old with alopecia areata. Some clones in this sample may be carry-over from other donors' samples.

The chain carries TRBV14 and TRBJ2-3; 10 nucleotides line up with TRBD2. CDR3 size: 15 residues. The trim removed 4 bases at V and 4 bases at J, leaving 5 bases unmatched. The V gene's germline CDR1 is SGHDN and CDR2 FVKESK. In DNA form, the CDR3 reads TGTGCCAGCAGCCCTCTAGCGGGGGCGGCAGATACGCAGTATTTT. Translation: CASSPLAGAADTQYF.

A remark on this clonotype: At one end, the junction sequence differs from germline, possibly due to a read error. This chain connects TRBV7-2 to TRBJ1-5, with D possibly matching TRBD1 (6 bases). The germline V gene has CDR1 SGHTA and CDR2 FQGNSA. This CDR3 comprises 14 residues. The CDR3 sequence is CVSSPGRGGQPQHF. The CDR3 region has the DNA TGTGTCAGCAGCCCCGGCAGGGGTGGCCAGCCCCAGCATTTT.

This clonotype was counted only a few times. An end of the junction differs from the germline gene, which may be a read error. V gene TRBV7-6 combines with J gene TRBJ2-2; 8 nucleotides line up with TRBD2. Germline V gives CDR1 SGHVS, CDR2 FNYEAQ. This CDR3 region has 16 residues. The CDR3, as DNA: TGTGCCAGCAGCTTAGTGGCGGGGGGCCCAGGCGGGGAGCTTTTTTTT. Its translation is CASSLVAGGPGGELFF.

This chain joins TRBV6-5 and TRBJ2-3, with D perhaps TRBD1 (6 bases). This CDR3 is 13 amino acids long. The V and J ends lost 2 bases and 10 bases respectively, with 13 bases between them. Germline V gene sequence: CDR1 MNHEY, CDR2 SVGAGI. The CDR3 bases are TGTGCCAGCAGTTACCTCCTGGGGGCCTCGCAGTATTTT. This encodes CASSYLLGASQYF.

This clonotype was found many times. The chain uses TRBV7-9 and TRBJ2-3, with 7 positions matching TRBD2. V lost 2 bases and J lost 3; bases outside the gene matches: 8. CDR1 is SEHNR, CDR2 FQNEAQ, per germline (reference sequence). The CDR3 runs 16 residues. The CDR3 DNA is TGTGCCAGCAGCTTAAATCGCGGGGGAAAAACAGATACGCAGTATTTT. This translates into CASSLNRGGKTDTQYF.

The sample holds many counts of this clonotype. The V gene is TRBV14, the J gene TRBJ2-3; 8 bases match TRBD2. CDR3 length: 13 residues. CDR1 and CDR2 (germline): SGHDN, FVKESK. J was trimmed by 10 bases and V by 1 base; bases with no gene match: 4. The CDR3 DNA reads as TGTGCCAGCAGCCAAGTTCCAGCGGGGGCGCAGTATTTT. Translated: CASSQVPAGAQYF.

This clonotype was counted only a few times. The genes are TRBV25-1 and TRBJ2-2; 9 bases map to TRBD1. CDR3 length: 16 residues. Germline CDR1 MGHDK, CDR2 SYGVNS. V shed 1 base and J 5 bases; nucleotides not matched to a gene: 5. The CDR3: CASSEFWTGETGELFF. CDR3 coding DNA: TGTGCCAGCAGTGAATTCTGGACAGGGGAAACCGGGGAGCTGTTTTTT.

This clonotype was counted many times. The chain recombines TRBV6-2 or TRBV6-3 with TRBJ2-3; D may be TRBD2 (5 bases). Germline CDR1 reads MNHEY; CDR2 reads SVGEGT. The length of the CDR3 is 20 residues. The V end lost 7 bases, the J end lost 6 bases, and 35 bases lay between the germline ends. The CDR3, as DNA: TGTGCCAGCACCCCCTTTTCGGGTGTGACGGGATCGAACTACCCGGATACGCAGTATTTT. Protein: CASTPFSGVTGSNYPDTQYF.

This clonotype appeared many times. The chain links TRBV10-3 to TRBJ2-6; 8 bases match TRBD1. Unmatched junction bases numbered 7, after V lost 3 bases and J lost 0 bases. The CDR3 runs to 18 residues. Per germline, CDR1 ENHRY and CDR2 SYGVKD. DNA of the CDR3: TGTGCCATCAGTGATTCTGGGACAGGCCGCTCTGGGGCCAACGTCCTGACTTTC. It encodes CAISDSGTGRSGANVLTF.

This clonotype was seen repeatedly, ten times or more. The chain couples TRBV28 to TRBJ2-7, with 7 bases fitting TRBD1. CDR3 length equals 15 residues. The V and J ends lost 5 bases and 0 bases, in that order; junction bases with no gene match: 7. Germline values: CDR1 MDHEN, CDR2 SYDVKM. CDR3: CASSPGQVRSYEQYF. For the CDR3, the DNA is TGTGCCAGCAGTCCTGGACAGGTTCGCTCCTACGAGCAGTACTTC.

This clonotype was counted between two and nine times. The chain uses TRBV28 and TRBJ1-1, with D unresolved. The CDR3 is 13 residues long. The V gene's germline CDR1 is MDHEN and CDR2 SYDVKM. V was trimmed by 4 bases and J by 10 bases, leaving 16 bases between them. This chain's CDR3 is CASSSGVLVLAFF. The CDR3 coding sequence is TGTGCCAGCAGTTCTGGGGTGCTTGTACTAGCTTTCTTT.

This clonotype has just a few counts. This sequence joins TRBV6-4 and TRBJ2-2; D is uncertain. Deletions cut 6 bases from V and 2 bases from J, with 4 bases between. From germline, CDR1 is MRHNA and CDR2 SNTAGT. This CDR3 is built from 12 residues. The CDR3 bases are TGTGCCAGCAGCGGTAACACCGGGGAGCTGTTTTTT. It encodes CASSGNTGELFF.

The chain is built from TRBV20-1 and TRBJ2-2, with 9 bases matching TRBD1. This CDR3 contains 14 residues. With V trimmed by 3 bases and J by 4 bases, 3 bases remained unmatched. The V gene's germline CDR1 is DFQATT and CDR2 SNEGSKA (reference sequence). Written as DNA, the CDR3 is TGCAGTGCTAGCTGGACAGGGGTCACCGGGGAGCTGTTTTTT. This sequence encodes CSASWTGVTGELFF.

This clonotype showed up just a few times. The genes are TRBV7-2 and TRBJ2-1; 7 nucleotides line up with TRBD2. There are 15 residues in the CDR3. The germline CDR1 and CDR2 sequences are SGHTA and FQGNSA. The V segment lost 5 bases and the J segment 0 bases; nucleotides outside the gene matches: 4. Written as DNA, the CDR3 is TGTGCCAGCAGCATGCGGGGGAGCTCCTACAATGAGCAGTTCTTC. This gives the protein CASSMRGSSYNEQFF.

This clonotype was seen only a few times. The DNA of the CDR3 is TGTGCCAGCAGTGGCGGTGGATATACGCAGTATTTT. Translated: CASSGGGYTQYF. The V call is TRBV12-3 or TRBV12-4, the J call TRBJ2-3; D gene uncertain. The V end lost 5 bases, the J end lost 7 bases, and 10 bases lay between the germline ends. The CDR3 has 12 amino acids.

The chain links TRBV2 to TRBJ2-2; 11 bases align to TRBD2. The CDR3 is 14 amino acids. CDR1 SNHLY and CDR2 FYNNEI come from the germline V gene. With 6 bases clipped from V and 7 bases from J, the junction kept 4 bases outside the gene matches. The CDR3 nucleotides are TGTGCCAGCAGCCGGGGACTAGCGGACGGGGAGCTGTTTTTT. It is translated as CASSRGLADGELFF.

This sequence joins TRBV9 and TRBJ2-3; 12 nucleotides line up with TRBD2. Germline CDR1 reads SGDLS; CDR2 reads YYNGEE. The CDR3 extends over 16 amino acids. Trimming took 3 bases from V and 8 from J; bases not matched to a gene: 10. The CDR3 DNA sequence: TGTGCCAGCAGCGACCGACTAGCGGGGGTGTCTTCTACGCAGTATTTT. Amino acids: CASSDRLAGVSSTQYF.

This chain's CDR3 is CASSLPLGDEQFF. CDR3 in DNA: TGTGCCAGCAGTCTCCCCTTAGGGGATGAGCAGTTCTTC. V gene TRBV2 combines with J gene TRBJ2-1; TRBD1 is a possible D gene (5 bases). V was cut by 5 bases and J by 8 bases, with 13 bases left in between. The CDR3 is 13 residues long. Germline loops: CDR1 SNHLY, CDR2 FYNNEI.

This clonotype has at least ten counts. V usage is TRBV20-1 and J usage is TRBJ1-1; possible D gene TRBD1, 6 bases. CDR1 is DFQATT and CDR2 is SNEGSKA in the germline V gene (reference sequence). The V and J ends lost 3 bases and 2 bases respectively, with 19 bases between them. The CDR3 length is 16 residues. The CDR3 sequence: CSASRGASSINTEAFF. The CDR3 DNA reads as TGCAGTGCTAGTCGGGGGGCTTCCTCGATAAACACTGAAGCTTTCTTT.

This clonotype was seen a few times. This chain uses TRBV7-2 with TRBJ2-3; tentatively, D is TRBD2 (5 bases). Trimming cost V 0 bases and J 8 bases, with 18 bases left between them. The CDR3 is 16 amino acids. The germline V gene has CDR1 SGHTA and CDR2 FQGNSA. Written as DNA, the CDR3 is TGTGCCAGCAGCTTAGCGAATAGAGCGCCGGGGAGTACGCAGTATTTT. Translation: CASSLANRAPGSTQYF.

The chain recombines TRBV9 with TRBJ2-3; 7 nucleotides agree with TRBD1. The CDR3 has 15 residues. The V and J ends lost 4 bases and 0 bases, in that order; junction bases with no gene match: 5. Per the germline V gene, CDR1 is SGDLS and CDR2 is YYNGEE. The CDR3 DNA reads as TGTGCCAGCAGCCTCCGGGACAGAAGCACAGATACGCAGTATTTT. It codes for CASSLRDRSTDTQYF.

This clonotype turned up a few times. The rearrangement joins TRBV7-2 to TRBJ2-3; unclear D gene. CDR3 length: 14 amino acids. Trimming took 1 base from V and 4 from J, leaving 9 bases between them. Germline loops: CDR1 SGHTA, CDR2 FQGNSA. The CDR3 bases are TGTGCCAGCAGCTTAGGGTATCAGGCAGATACGCAGTATTTT. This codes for CASSLGYQADTQYF.

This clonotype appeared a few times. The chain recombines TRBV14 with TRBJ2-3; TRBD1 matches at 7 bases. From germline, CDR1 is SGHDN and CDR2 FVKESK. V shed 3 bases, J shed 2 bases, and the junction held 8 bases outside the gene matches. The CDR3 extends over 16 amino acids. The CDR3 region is CASSHYRDRYTDTQYF. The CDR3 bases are TGTGCCAGCAGCCATTACCGGGACAGATACACAGATACGCAGTATTTT.

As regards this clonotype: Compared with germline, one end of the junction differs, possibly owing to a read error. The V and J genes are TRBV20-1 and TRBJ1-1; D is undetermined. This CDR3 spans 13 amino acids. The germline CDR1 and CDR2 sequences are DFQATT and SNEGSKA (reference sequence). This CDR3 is CSARTLAVTEALF. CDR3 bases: TGCAGTGCTAGAACTCTGGCTGTTACTGAAGCTCTCTTT.

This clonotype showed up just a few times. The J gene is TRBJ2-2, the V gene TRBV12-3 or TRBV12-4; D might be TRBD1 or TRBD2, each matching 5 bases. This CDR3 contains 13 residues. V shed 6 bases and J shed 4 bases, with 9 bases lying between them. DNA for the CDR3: TGTGCCAGCAGGGGACCGACCACCGGGGAGCTGTTTTTT. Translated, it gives CASRGPTTGELFF.

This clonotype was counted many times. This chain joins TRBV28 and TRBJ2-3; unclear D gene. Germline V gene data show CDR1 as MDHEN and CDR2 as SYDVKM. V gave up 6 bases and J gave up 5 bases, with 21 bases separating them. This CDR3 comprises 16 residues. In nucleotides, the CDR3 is TGTGCCAGCAGGGTCCTCTCCGAGACGAGAGGAGATACGCAGTATTTT. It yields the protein CASRVLSETRGDTQYF.

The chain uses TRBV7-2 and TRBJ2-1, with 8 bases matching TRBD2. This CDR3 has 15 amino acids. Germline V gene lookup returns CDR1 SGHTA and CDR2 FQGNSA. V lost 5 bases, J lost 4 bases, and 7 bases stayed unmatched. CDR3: CASSRRGDPYNEQFF. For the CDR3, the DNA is TGTGCCAGCAGCAGGCGGGGGGACCCATACAATGAGCAGTTCTTC.

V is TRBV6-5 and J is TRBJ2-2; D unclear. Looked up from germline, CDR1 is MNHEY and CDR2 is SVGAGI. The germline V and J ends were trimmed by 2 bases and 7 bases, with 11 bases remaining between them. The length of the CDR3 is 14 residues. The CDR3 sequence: CASSYLRSGGELFF. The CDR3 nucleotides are TGTGCCAGCAGTTACCTCCGTTCGGGCGGGGAGCTGTTTTTT.

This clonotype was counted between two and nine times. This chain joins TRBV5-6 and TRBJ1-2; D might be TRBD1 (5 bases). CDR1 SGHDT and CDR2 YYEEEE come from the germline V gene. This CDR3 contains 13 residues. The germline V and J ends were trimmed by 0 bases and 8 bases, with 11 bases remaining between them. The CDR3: CASSLDGTGGYTF. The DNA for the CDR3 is TGTGCCAGCAGCTTGGACGGGACTGGGGGCTACACCTTC. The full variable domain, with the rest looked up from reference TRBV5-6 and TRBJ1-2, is DAGVTQSPTHLIKTRGQQVTLRCSPKSGHDTVSWYQQALGQGPQFIFQYYEEEERQRGNFPDRFSGHQFPNYSSELNVNALLLGDSALYLCASSLDGTGGYTFGSGTRLTVV.

This CDR3 reads CASSQEKGLAGFQEETQYF. Written as DNA, the CDR3 is TGCGCCAGCAGCCAAGAAAAGGGACTAGCGGGTTTTCAAGAGGAGACCCAGTACTTC. The gene calls are TRBV4-1 and TRBJ2-5, with TRBD2 identical over 12 bases. This CDR3 is 19 amino acids long. CDR1 and CDR2 (germline): MGHRA, YSYEKL. The V gene end was trimmed by 0 bases and the J gene end by 5 bases; junction bases not matched to a gene: 13.